This section outlines one T cell receptor (beta chain) sequence together with its context. The clone's antigen remains unknown. There are no base qualities to consult, and no much larger clone falls within one base. Receptor libraries were prepared by RACE. Sequencing was carried out with a NextSeq 500. During library preparation, unique molecular identifiers were attached to individual cDNA molecules so that TCRs could be counted quantitatively and reproducibly. For every blood RNA sample, sequencing covered both the TCR alpha and TCR beta chains. In the authors' own workflow: Samples had a median of about 90,000 TCRs, with a range from roughly 23,224 to 700,000. V, J and CDR3 annotation of the TCR reads was performed with the Decombinator software suite. Every sample was subsampled to the same number of TCRs (28,000) for the PS versus PT1 abundance plots. Expanded TCRs were defined as absent before sensitization and observed at least eight times at the 2-week time point. Starting from the raw public reads, TCRdb applied fastp trimming at Q25, assembled clones with MiXCR and retained in-frame beta chains. A single entry per CDR3 protein holds the most common genes and DNA from its merged rows. These V and J calls are TCRdb output, not the study's own analysis. Recorded for this sample are 240,000 or so distinct CDR3 sequences; 7% to 10% of them occurred a single time. The ten largest clones add up to about 2.1% of the sample.

The sample belongs to a study of human T cells and chemical hapten exposure (dated by TCRdb to 2020 to 2023). Looking at the study overall: For sensitization, 2% DPC in acetone was applied to a roughly 2 cm by roughly 2 cm area of upper inner arm skin. Throughout the study period of roughly 24 weeks, patients also received therapeutic DPC doses to the scalp every week. Patch testing was performed on the upper back with Finn chambers containing 0.01% DPC, and the patch tests were scored after 6 days according to International Contact Dermatitis Research Group standards. Most of the patients in the cohort were female, and the cohort covered alopecia areata with under or over 50% scalp involvement, alopecia totalis and alopecia universalis. The libraries were sequenced as a pool, and the TCR yield per sample differed mostly because of small variations in library volumes within the pool. The study tracked peripheral blood TCR repertoire changes in vivo during primary and secondary sensitization to the hapten diphenylcyclopropenone (DPC) in alopecia patients. Blood samples were taken from patients before sensitization (week 0) and at 2, 6 and about 24 weeks after DPC sensitization. Roughly 30 alopecia patients gave blood for TCR sequencing at one to four time points (pre-sensitization, 2, 6 and 24 weeks).

Overall study outcomes, separate from this receptor: DPC sensitization did not change how many TCRs were above 1 in 1000 frequency, and no evidence was found of alterations in global repertoire structure. All patients had alopecia, a presumed autoimmune disease, so their immune response might differ from that of healthy individuals. After repeated subsampling, changes were observed in the strength of the expansion versus patch-test correlation and in the threshold at which the correlation became significant. Patch test score correlated positively with the number of PT1 expanded TCRs, reaching significance at thresholds 8, 16 and 32 but not at 4. Significantly more large CDR3 similarity clusters were formed by expanded TCRs than by pre-sensitization or healthy control sets, consistent with antigen-driven responses.

The germline V gene (reference sequence) sets CDR1 to SEHNR and CDR2 to FQNEAQ. The CDR3 sequence holds 15 residues, the cysteine and phenylalanine included. Only CDR3 DNA remains: 45 bases, in frame from the first base. V loses 5 bases at its end and J loses 6 bases; junction bases beyond the gene matches: 7. Taken with the paper, the label for time point translates to: pre-sensitization, week 0. The treatment or condition label, read with the paper, signifies: therapeutic diphenylcyclopropenone sensitization with weekly scalp DPC. At each patch-test visit, blood was drawn before the patch test was applied. Eligible patients were aged 18 to 70, diagnosed with alopecia, deemed suitable for DPC therapy, and excluded if pregnant. Total RNA was isolated from unfractionated whole blood collected in Tempus Blood RNA tubes.

The V and J segments used are TRBV7-9 and TRBJ1-4, and 9 junction bases match TRBD1. This material consisted of whole blood, taken in connection with sensitization to the hapten diphenylcyclopropenone (DPC). The sequence came from a woman between 35 and 50 years old with alopecia areata. Some clones in this sample may be carry-over from other donors' samples. The DNA sequence is as follows: TGTGCCAGCAGCACACGGACAGGGGTCGATGAAAAACTGTTTTTT. The encoded protein is CASSTRTGVDEKLFF. The entire variable domain, with the stretches around the CDR3 drawn from the reference TRBV7-9 and TRBJ1-4 proteins, is DTGVSQNPRHKITKRGQNVTFRCDPISEHNRLYWYRQTLGQGPEFLTYFQNEAQLEKSRLLSDRFSAERPKGSFSTLEIQRTEQGDSAMYLCASSTRTGVDEKLFFGSGTQLSVL.